The 29 T cell receptor beta chains reported below all come from one sample, sequenced in a study of T cells in women clearing cervical HPV infection. Clones were read by immunoSEQ multiplex PCR, and TCRdb kept only the in-frame ones, dropping some. This sample's clone table lists fewer than 50,000 clones. The source material was blood buffy coat. The receptor set was obtained from a woman aged 18-70 years with a cervical HPV16 infection that either progressed to CIN3+ or cleared (not recorded which).

As for this clone: The observed sequence ends 3 residues before the CDR3 terminus, with the missing tail filled in from the germline J gene. The chain carries TRBV30 and TRBJ2-3, with 10 bases aligning to TRBD2. The germline CDR1 and CDR2 sequences are GTSNPN and SVGIG (reference sequence). The CDR3 is 15 amino acids. J lost 1 base, V lost 2 bases, and 3 bases had no gene match. This chain's CDR3 is CAWSSGTSGTDTQYF. The part of the CDR3 DNA that was read is TGTGCCTGGAGTTCCGGGACTAGCGGCACAGATACG.

As regards this clone: The read falls 3 residues short of the CDR3 end, and the missing part is taken from the germline J gene. The V call is TRBV20-1, the J call TRBJ1-6; a weak D match, TRBD1 (5 bases). The V and J ends lost 2 bases and 7 bases respectively, with 12 bases between them. The germline V gene has CDR1 DFQATT and CDR2 SNEGSKA (reference sequence). The CDR3 totals 14 residues. The CDR3: CSARPNRSNSPLHF. The covered CDR3 bases are TGCAGTGCTAGACCCAACAGGTCCAATTCACCC.

Concerning this clone: The read ends 3 residues shy of where the CDR3 ends; the end is completed using the germline J gene. V and J are TRBV19 and TRBJ1-2; 7 nucleotides align to TRBD1. CDR3 length: 14 amino acids. The germline CDR1 and CDR2 sequences are LNHDA and SQIVND (reference sequence). The sequenced part of the CDR3 DNA is TGTGCCAGTACTCCGGGACAGTCGAGGGTGGAC. Protein sequence: CASTPGQSRVD. The entire CDR3 sequence reads CASTPGQSRVDYTF.

Concerning this clone itself: Read data end 3 residues before the CDR3 end; the end is taken from the germline J gene. J is TRBJ2-7 and V is TRBV19; 8 bases map to TRBD1. V lost 6 bases and J lost 4; bases outside the gene matches: 11. The CDR3 is 15 amino acids. Per germline, CDR1 LNHDA and CDR2 SQIVND (reference sequence). The CDR3 reads CASSKYQGAAYEQYF. The CDR3 DNA, read in part, is TGTGCCAGTAGCAAATACCAGGGGGCGGCTTACGAG.

Turning to this clone: The CDR3 end is not reached by the read, which stops 3 residues before it; the germline J gene fills it in. V is TRBV30 and J is TRBJ1-3; unclear D gene. V dropped 2 bases and J dropped 0 bases, with 8 bases sitting between them. The CDR3 runs to 14 residues. Germline loops: CDR1 GTSNPN, CDR2 SVGIG (reference sequence). The DNA read from the CDR3 is TGTGCCTGGAGTCCCCCAGGCTCTGGAAACACC. This sequence encodes CAWSPPGSGNT. The CDR3 in its entirety is CAWSPPGSGNTIYF. The whole variable domain, filled in from reference TRBV30 and TRBJ1-3, reads SQTIHQWPATLVQPVGSPLSLECTVEGTSNPNLYWYRQAAGRGLQLLFYSVGIGQISSEVPQNLSASRPQDRQFILSSKKLLLSDSGFYLCAWSPPGSGNTIYFGEGSWLTVV.

Worth noting for this clone: The read terminates 3 residues before the CDR3 end, so the remaining end is supplied by the germline J gene. This chain joins TRBV6-8 and TRBJ2-3, with a weak D call TRBD2 (7 bases). Germline values: CDR1 MNHGY, CDR2 SAAAGT. Between the trimmed V and J ends, which lost 6 bases and 1 base, there was a span of 14 bases. The CDR3 runs 15 residues. CDR3 DNA, as far as it was read: TGTGCCAGCAGCCTACTAGGGGGGGGCACAGATACG. Translated: CASSLLGGGTDT. The complete CDR3 reads CASSLLGGGTDTQYF.

Concerning this clone itself: The read halts 3 residues ahead of the CDR3 end, with the missing end drawn from the germline J gene. The chain combines TRBV19 with TRBJ2-3; 9 nucleotides match TRBD1. The CDR3 is 15 residues long. From germline, CDR1 is LNHDA and CDR2 SQIVND (reference sequence). CDR3 residues: CASSIVGQGQETQYF. Incomplete CDR3 DNA: TGTGCCAGTAGTATCGTGGGACAGGGACAAGAGACG.

Turning to this clone: The read halts 3 residues ahead of the CDR3 end, with the missing end drawn from the germline J gene. V and J are TRBV7-9 and TRBJ1-2, with D unclear. The germline gives CDR1 SEHNR, CDR2 FQNEAQ (reference sequence). The CDR3 spans 14 residues. The sequenced part of the CDR3 DNA is TGTGCCAGCAGCCCGCAGGCCGCAGCCTACGAC. Translating it yields CASSPQAAAYD. The CDR3 as a whole reads CASSPQAAAYDYTF.

A word on this clone: Read data end 3 residues before the CDR3 end; the end is taken from the germline J gene. This rearrangement joins TRBV20-1 to TRBJ2-5; 8 nucleotides match TRBD2. Germline trimming cut 4 bases from V and 5 bases from J; bases unmatched to any gene: 0. Per the germline V gene, CDR1 is DFQATT and CDR2 is SNEGSKA (reference sequence). The CDR3 is 11 residues long. The CDR3 DNA, read in part, is TGCAGTGCTACTAGCGGGGAGACC. Its protein product is CSATSGET. The whole CDR3 region reads CSATSGETQYF.

In the case of this clone: The read ends 3 residues before the CDR3 terminus; that terminus is restored from the germline J gene. The chain carries TRBV6-2 or TRBV6-3 and TRBJ2-6; 7 bases match TRBD1. Germline V CDR1 and CDR2: MNHEY, SVGEGT. J was trimmed by 0 bases and V by 10 bases; bases with no gene match: 12. The CDR3 has 17 amino acids. Partial CDR3 DNA: TGTGCCACAAATCGGGGACAGTTAAACTCTGGGGCCAACGTC. This gives the protein CATNRGQLNSGANV. The CDR3 as a whole reads CATNRGQLNSGANVLTF.

With respect to this clone: The CDR3 end lies 3 residues beyond the end of the read and is filled in from the germline J gene. The chain couples TRBV7-8 to TRBJ2-1; 8 bases are a match to TRBD2. V shed 2 bases and J 6 bases; nucleotides not matched to a gene: 6. The CDR3 covers 15 residues. Germline assignment: CDR1 SGHVS and CDR2 FQNEAQ. This CDR3 reads CASSLSAGVSNEQFF. The sequenced part of the CDR3 DNA is TGTGCCAGCAGCTTATCAGCGGGAGTATCCAATGAG.

On this clone itself: The CDR3 goes on 3 residues after the read ends, and that part is filled in from the germline J gene. The rearrangement uses TRBV7-6 and TRBJ2-6; no reliable D call. The CDR3 has 17 amino acids. The germline V gene has CDR1 SGHVS and CDR2 FNYEAQ. The V and J ends lost 4 bases and 0 bases respectively, with 13 bases between them. Partial CDR3 DNA: TGTGCCAGCAGCTCCCAGGTCCCGTCCTCTGGGGCCAACGTC. This codes for CASSSQVPSSGANV. The CDR3 in its entirety is CASSSQVPSSGANVLTF.

About this clone: The read ends 3 residues before the CDR3 terminus; that terminus is restored from the germline J gene. The chain carries TRBV4-1 and TRBJ1-2, with 10 bases matching TRBD1. Germline V gene lookup returns CDR1 MGHRA and CDR2 YSYEKL. V shed 0 bases, J shed 7 bases, and the junction held 8 bases outside the gene matches. This CDR3 is built from 16 residues. CDR3 DNA, as far as it was read: TGCGCCAGCAGCCAAGAGGTGGGGACAGGGGCGGGTGGC. Protein product: CASSQEVGTGAGG. The whole CDR3 is CASSQEVGTGAGGYTF.

CDR3 in amino acids: CASFPLAGPYEQYF. CDR3 DNA, as far as it was read: TGCGCCAGCTTCCCACTAGCGGGCCCCTACGAG. This chain joins TRBV5-1 and TRBJ2-7; 9 bases map to TRBD2. The CDR3 end lies 3 residues beyond the end of the read and is filled in from the germline J gene. The CDR3 consists of 14 residues. Losses at the gene ends were 7 bases for V and 2 bases for J; bases not matched to a gene: 7. CDR1 SGHRS and CDR2 YFSETQ come from the germline V gene.

In regard to this clone: The read halts 3 residues ahead of the CDR3 end, with the missing end drawn from the germline J gene. This chain connects TRBV19 to TRBJ2-3; 10 bases match TRBD2. In germline, CDR1 is LNHDA, CDR2 SQIVND (reference sequence). CDR3 length: 16 amino acids. V dropped 3 bases and J dropped 1; count of bases not matched to a gene: 4. The CDR3: CASSIPTSGGTDTQYF. The CDR3 bases that were read are TGTGCCAGTAGTATCCCAACTAGCGGGGGCACAGATACG.

Notes on this clone: The CDR3 end lies 3 residues beyond the end of the read and is filled in from the germline J gene. This sequence joins TRBV7-3 and TRBJ2-5, with 8 bases identical to TRBD2. The junction had 15 bases not matched to a gene; V was cut back by 5 bases and J by 1 base. CDR1 and CDR2 (germline): SGHTA, FQGTGA. This CDR3 contains 18 residues. This CDR3 reads CASSLGPGGGLLQETQYF. The covered CDR3 bases are TGTGCCAGCAGCCTGGGTCCCGGGGGGGGTTTGCTCCAAGAGACC.

Details on this clone: The DNA ends 3 residues before the CDR3 does, and the rest of the CDR3 is filled in from the germline J gene. The rearrangement uses TRBV18 and TRBJ2-7, with 13 bases identical to TRBD2. Germline assignment: CDR1 KGHSH and CDR2 LQKENI. Germline trimming cut 8 bases from V and 3 bases from J; bases unmatched to any gene: 13. CDR3 length equals 17 residues. CDR3 DNA (partial): TGTGCCAGCACCCCGGGACTAGCGGGGAAAAGGGACTACGAG. Translating it yields CASTPGLAGKRDYE. The whole CDR3 is CASTPGLAGKRDYEQYF.

For this clone: The read is 3 residues too short to cover the CDR3 end, so that end is filled in from the germline J gene. The genes are TRBV7-9 and TRBJ2-7; D unclear. The germline V and J ends were trimmed by 5 bases and 1 base, with 6 bases remaining between them. Germline lookup yields CDR1 SEHNR and CDR2 FQNEAQ (reference sequence). This CDR3 has 12 residues. The sequenced CDR3 bases are TGTGCCAGCAGCCGGGTGTCCTACGAG. Residues: CASSRVSYE. The whole CDR3 is CASSRVSYEQYF. Based on the CDR3 plus reference TRBV7-9 and TRBJ2-7, the full variable domain is DTGVSQNPRHKITKRGQNVTFRCDPISEHNRLYWYRQTLGQGPEFLTYFQNEAQLEKSRLLSDRFSAERPKGSFSTLEIQRTEQGDSAMYLCASSRVSYEQYFGPGTRLTVT.

A remark on this clone: Coverage ceases 3 residues before the CDR3 finishes, and the germline J gene fills in the end. J is TRBJ1-5 and V is TRBV19; no clear D. The germline CDR1 and CDR2 sequences are LNHDA and SQIVND (reference sequence). This CDR3 has 13 amino acids. The germline V and J ends were trimmed by 2 bases and 7 bases, with 9 bases remaining between them. The CDR3 DNA, read in part, is TGTGCCAGTAGTATAAGGGCTGGACAGCCC. Amino acid sequence: CASSIRAGQP. The whole CDR3 is CASSIRAGQPQHF.

Turning to this clone: Sequencing ends 3 residues short of the CDR3 end; the germline J gene provides the rest. The chain recombines TRBV24-1 with TRBJ2-5; D gene uncertain. The V gene's germline CDR1 is KGHDR and CDR2 SFDVKD. Trimming shortened V by 4 bases and J by 4 bases, and 15 bases separated the two germline ends. The CDR3 sequence is 15 residues long. The CDR3 region is CATSDPAQVGETQYF. The CDR3 bases that were read are TGTGCCACCAGTGACCCCGCGCAGGTTGGAGAGACC.

As for this clone: The read comes to an end 3 residues before the CDR3 does, leaving the germline J gene to fill in the end. The chain is built from TRBV7-9 and TRBJ2-3, with 10 bases aligning to TRBD2. J gave up 2 bases and V 11 bases, and 10 bases lay outside the gene matches. Looked up from germline, CDR1 is SEHNR and CDR2 is FQNEAQ (reference sequence). The CDR3 sequence is 15 residues long. CDR3 DNA, as far as it was read: TGTGCCGGAATAGCGGGGGGACCTTACACAGATACG. Amino acids: CAGIAGGPYTDT. In full, the CDR3 is CAGIAGGPYTDTQYF. The full variable domain, completed using reference TRBV7-9 and TRBJ2-3, is DTGVSQNPRHKITKRGQNVTFRCDPISEHNRLYWYRQTLGQGPEFLTYFQNEAQLEKSRLLSDRFSAERPKGSFSTLEIQRTEQGDSAMYLCAGIAGGPYTDTQYFGPGTRLTVL.

Worth noting for this clone: The read stops 3 residues short of the end of the CDR3; the missing end is completed from the germline J gene. The chain employs TRBV12-3 or TRBV12-4 and TRBJ2-3, with TRBD1 identical over 7 bases. This CDR3 comprises 14 residues. V lost 6 bases to trimming and J lost 2 bases; unmatched junction nucleotides: 5. This CDR3 reads CASRRQGNTDTQYF. The DNA read from the CDR3 is TGTGCCAGCAGGCGACAGGGCAACACAGATACG.

Concerning this clone itself: Its ends do not fully match the called genes, so a read error is possible. The CDR3 extends 3 residues past the end of the read, so its final part is completed from the germline J gene. The genes are TRBV5-5 and TRBJ2-1; possible D gene TRBD1, 5 bases. The CDR3 is 13 residues long. Germline CDR1 reads SGHKS; CDR2 reads YYEKEE (reference sequence). Partial CDR3 DNA: TGTGTCAGCAGCTTGGACACGTACAATGAG. Amino acids: CVSSLDTYNE. The full CDR3 is CVSSLDTYNEQFF.

Notes on this clone: The DNA ends 3 residues before the CDR3 does, and the rest of the CDR3 is filled in from the germline J gene. V and J are TRBV30 and TRBJ2-7, with 9 positions matching TRBD1. After removal of 2 bases from V and 2 bases from J, the junction contained 1 base not matched to a gene. The CDR3 runs 13 residues. The germline gives CDR1 GTSNPN, CDR2 SVGIG (reference sequence). The chain's CDR3 is CAWSRDRAYEQYF. Incomplete CDR3 DNA: TGTGCCTGGAGTCGGGACAGGGCCTACGAG.

Partial CDR3 DNA: TGTGCCAGTAGTAGGGGGGGAAGGGGTTACGAG. Encoded protein: CASSRGGRGYE. The entire CDR3 protein reads CASSRGGRGYEQYF. V usage is TRBV19 and J usage is TRBJ2-7; 7 bases map to TRBD2. Read data end 3 residues before the CDR3 end; the end is taken from the germline J gene. V trimming: 4 bases; J trimming: 4 bases; junction bases outside the gene matches: 7. This CDR3 is 14 amino acids long. Per the germline V gene, CDR1 is LNHDA and CDR2 is SQIVND (reference sequence).

Notes on this clone: The CDR3 end is not reached by the read, which stops 3 residues before it; the germline J gene fills it in. The chain uses TRBV5-1 and TRBJ2-7; 10 nucleotides match TRBD1. V dropped 0 bases and J dropped 3; count of bases not matched to a gene: 3. The CDR3 spans 15 residues. CDR1 SGHRS and CDR2 YFSETQ come from the germline V gene. The CDR3 loop is CASSLETGGLYEQYF. CDR3 DNA, as far as it was read: TGCGCCAGCAGCTTGGAGACAGGGGGCCTCTACGAG.

Details on this clone: The DNA is omitted, as the CDR3 cannot be located on it reliably, and the CDR3 follows TCRdb's listing. The chain employs TRBV28 and TRBJ2-7; TRBD1 reflects the table's D call only, with no check against the DNA. The germline gives CDR1 MDHEN, CDR2 SYDVKM. From its first to its last residue, the CDR3 has 17 amino acids. CDR3 loop: CASSSSGQGALSYEQYF.

For this clone: Read data end 3 residues before the CDR3 end; the end is taken from the germline J gene. V usage is TRBV5-1 and J usage is TRBJ2-2, with D perhaps TRBD1 (5 bases). The germline gives CDR1 SGHRS, CDR2 YFSETQ. The CDR3 sequence is 16 residues long. The sequenced part of the CDR3 DNA is TGCGCCAGCAGCTTCGTCCAGGGTACCTATAATTCACCG. Its translation: CASSFVQGTYNSP. In full, the CDR3 is CASSFVQGTYNSPLFF.

About this clone itself: The observed sequence ends 3 residues before the CDR3 terminus, with the missing tail filled in from the germline J gene. The V and J genes are TRBV5-1 and TRBJ2-1; TRBD1 agrees at 7 bases. Looked up from germline, CDR1 is SGHRS and CDR2 is YFSETQ. This CDR3 has 14 amino acids. V gave up 4 bases and J gave up 6 bases; unmatched junction bases: 7. CDR3 DNA (partial): TGCGCCAGCAGCGCAGGGGGTTCGGGCAATGAG. This encodes CASSAGGSGNE. The entire CDR3 sequence reads CASSAGGSGNEQFF.